One sample yielded the 29 T cell receptor beta chains listed below, sequenced in a study of cytomegalovirus exposure and HLA in healthy donors. PCR employed 60 Vbeta and 13 Jbeta primers. Produced via immunoSEQ multiplex PCR; TCRdb's table is partial and in-frame only. The table shows roughly 190,000 clones, with 83% occurring only once. The specimen was PBMCs. Receptor source: a man aged 35-49 years in good health and CMV-seropositive.

CDR3 protein: CASSISGVPNYGYTF. The CDR3 DNA follows: TGTGCCAGTAGTATCTCCGGGGTCCCCAACTATGGCTACACCTTC. The chain uses TRBV19 and TRBJ1-2; D is undetermined. The V end was cut by 3 bases, the J end by 2 bases, with 13 bases between. The CDR3 consists of 15 residues. Per germline, CDR1 LNHDA and CDR2 SQIVND (reference sequence). The full variable domain, its missing parts supplied by reference TRBV19 and TRBJ1-2, is DGGITQSPKYLFRKEGQNVTLSCEQNLNHDAMYWYRQDPGQGLRLIYYSQIVNDFQKGDIAEGYSVSREKKESFPLTVTSAQKNPTAFYLCASSISGVPNYGYTFGSGTRLTVV.

The V and J genes are TRBV27 and TRBJ2-5, with D tentatively TRBD1 (6 bases). Germline V lookup: CDR1 MNHEY, CDR2 SMNVEV (reference sequence). The CDR3 loop spans 14 amino acids. Trimming left V 1 base short and J 3 bases short, with 9 bases between. CDR3 sequence: CASSLFGQKETQYF. In nucleotides, the CDR3 is TGTGCCAGCAGTTTATTCGGACAGAAAGAGACCCAGTACTTC.

The V gene is TRBV7-8, the J gene TRBJ1-3; 7 bases line up with TRBD1. This CDR3 contains 18 residues. Trimming took 5 bases from V and 0 from J; bases not matched to a gene: 13. In germline, CDR1 is SGHVS, CDR2 FQNEAQ. Here the CDR3 DNA reads TGTGCCAGCAGCGCCTCGGGACAGACATTCACCTCTGGAAACACCATATATTTT. Its translation is CASSASGQTFTSGNTIYF.

The chain is built from TRBV6-6 and TRBJ1-5; the match to TRBD1 covers 8 bases. The germline V gene encodes CDR1 MNHNY and CDR2 SVGAGI (reference sequence). Losses at the gene ends were 5 bases for V and 6 bases for J; bases not matched to a gene: 6. The CDR3 has 14 amino acids. CDR3 sequence: CASSRTGLAQPQHF. The DNA of the CDR3 is TGTGCCAGCAGTCGGACAGGGCTGGCTCAGCCCCAGCATTTT.

The chain has TRBV4-2 and TRBJ2-1, with a weak D call TRBD2 (6 bases). V lost 0 bases to trimming and J lost 0 bases, with 21 bases between them. Germline CDR1 reads LGHNA; CDR2 reads YNFKEQ. This CDR3 has 20 residues. CDR3 loop: CASSQDHRGWELASYNEQFF. In nucleotides, the CDR3 is TGTGCCAGCAGCCAAGATCATAGAGGTTGGGAACTAGCCTCCTACAATGAGCAGTTCTTC.

The chain links TRBV19 to TRBJ1-5; TRBD1 is a possible D gene (6 bases). Germline CDR1 and CDR2: LNHDA and SQIVND (reference sequence). Trimming shortened V by 7 bases and J by 6 bases, and 25 bases separated the two germline ends. This CDR3 contains 17 residues. The CDR3: CASTGHYIKSDAQPQHF. CDR3 in DNA: TGTGCCAGTACGGGACACTACATTAAGAGCGATGCTCAGCCCCAGCATTTT. Looking up the rest from reference TRBV19 and TRBJ1-5 gives the full variable domain: DGGITQSPKYLFRKEGQNVTLSCEQNLNHDAMYWYRQDPGQGLRLIYYSQIVNDFQKGDIAEGYSVSREKKESFPLTVTSAQKNPTAFYLCASTGHYIKSDAQPQHFGDGTRLSIL.

This clone occurred once. This chain links TRBV15 with TRBJ2-2; D is perhaps TRBD1 (5 bases). The CDR3 sequence is 16 residues long. Germline CDR1 and CDR2: LNHNV and YYDKDF (reference sequence). The V and J ends lost 7 bases and 0 bases respectively, with 15 bases between them. CDR3 sequence reads: CATTLPGLSNTGELFF. CDR3 in DNA: TGTGCCACCACCCTTCCAGGGCTCTCGAACACCGGGGAGCTGTTTTTT.

As regards this clone: Other DNA sequences in this specimen translate into the identical CDR3. The gene calls are TRBV5-1 and TRBJ2-5, with D perhaps TRBD1 (5 bases). There are 14 residues in the CDR3. V was shortened by 0 bases and J by 1 base, with 7 bases between the two germline ends. In germline, CDR1 is SGHRS, CDR2 YFSETQ. CDR3 DNA sequence: TGCGCCAGCAGCTTGGCTCAGGGCCAAGAGACCCAGTACTTC. It yields the protein CASSLAQGQETQYF.

This clone was recorded only once. The chain joins TRBV25-1 to TRBJ2-2; D is perhaps TRBD1 (6 bases). The CDR3 has 12 residues. The ends were cut back, 6 bases at V and 5 bases at J, with 7 bases in the middle. Germline V gives CDR1 MGHDK, CDR2 SYGVNS. CDR3 nucleotide sequence: TGTGCCAGCAGGGGGGCTACCGGGGAGCTGTTTTTT. It encodes CASRGATGELFF. Looking up the rest from reference TRBV25-1 and TRBJ2-2 gives the full variable domain: EADIYQTPRYLVIGTGKKITLECSQTMGHDKMYWYQQDPGMELHLIHYSYGVNSTEKGDLSSESTVSRIRTEHFPLTLESARPSHTSQYLCASRGATGELFFGEGSRLTVL.

The chain is built from TRBV21-1 and TRBJ2-7; the DNA was not compared with TRBD2, the D call given in the table. TRBV21-1 is recorded as a pseudogene. The CDR3 runs to 16 residues. CDR3 bases: TGTGCCAGCAGCAAGCCCCCGAGCGGACGTCCCTACGAGCAGTACTTC. As protein: CASSKPPSGRPYEQYF.

In this sample, this clone turned up once. This rearrangement joins TRBV5-5 to TRBJ2-7; 14 bases line up with TRBD2. Per the germline V gene, CDR1 is SGHKS and CDR2 is YYEKEE (reference sequence). The CDR3 loop spans 17 amino acids. V lost 5 bases to trimming and J lost 2 bases; unmatched junction nucleotides: 9. For the CDR3, the DNA is TGTGCCAGCAGTTTCGGACTAGCGGGAGGACCAACCTACGAGCAGTACTTC. It encodes CASSFGLAGGPTYEQYF.

V and J are TRBV5-1 and TRBJ1-2; D is possibly TRBD1 (6 bases). The CDR3 covers 14 residues. The germline V gene has CDR1 SGHRS and CDR2 YFSETQ. V was shortened by 2 bases and J by 4 bases, with 12 bases between the two germline ends. In DNA form, the CDR3 reads TGCGCCAGCAGCTTAGAGGGGGACGGCTATGGCTACACCTTC. Translating gives CASSLEGDGYGYTF. The full variable domain, rest sourced from reference TRBV5-1 and TRBJ1-2, is KAGVTQTPRYLIKTRGQQVTLSCSPISGHRSVSWYQQTPGQGLQFLFEYFSETQRNKGNFPGRFSGRQFSNSRSEMNVSTLELGDSALYLCASSLEGDGYGYTFGSGTRLTVV.

The chain carries TRBV5-1 and TRBJ2-5; 8 bases match TRBD2. Germline V gene sequence: CDR1 SGHRS, CDR2 YFSETQ. V dropped 5 bases and J dropped 5; count of bases not matched to a gene: 5. The length of the CDR3 is 13 residues. In nucleotides, the CDR3 is TGCGCCAGCAGGGAGCGGGAGCTGGAGACCCAGTACTTC. This translates into CASRERELETQYF. The whole variable domain, filled in from reference TRBV5-1 and TRBJ2-5, reads KAGVTQTPRYLIKTRGQQVTLSCSPISGHRSVSWYQQTPGQGLQFLFEYFSETQRNKGNFPGRFSGRQFSNSRSEMNVSTLELGDSALYLCASRERELETQYFGPGTRLLVL.

This sequence joins TRBV28 and TRBJ2-5; TRBD1 might be the D (6 bases). CDR1 is MDHEN and CDR2 is SYDVKM in the germline V gene. This CDR3 comprises 19 residues. The germline V and J ends were trimmed by 5 bases and 1 base, with 26 bases remaining between them. The CDR3 sequence is CASSHLGTSLTALQETQYF. CDR3 sequence (DNA): TGTGCCAGCAGTCACTTAGGGACATCCCTAACCGCTCTCCAAGAGACCCAGTACTTC.

The J gene is TRBJ1-2, the V gene TRBV30; TRBD1 is a possible D gene (5 bases). Germline lookup yields CDR1 GTSNPN and CDR2 SVGIG (reference sequence). The CDR3 covers 14 residues. V shed 1 base and J shed 3 bases, with 12 bases lying between them. CDR3 bases: TGTGCCTGGAGTGGCCGGTGGGGGGACTATGGCTACACCTTC. Protein sequence: CAWSGRWGDYGYTF.

This chain links TRBV5-1 with TRBJ2-7; TRBD2 matches at 7 bases. V dropped 4 bases and J dropped 2; count of bases not matched to a gene: 3. The germline V gene encodes CDR1 SGHRS and CDR2 YFSETQ. The CDR3 totals 13 residues. DNA of the CDR3: TGCGCCAGCAGCCCCGGACTAGCCTACGAGCAGTACTTC. Protein: CASSPGLAYEQYF. The variable domain in full, completed from reference TRBV5-1 and TRBJ2-7, reads KAGVTQTPRYLIKTRGQQVTLSCSPISGHRSVSWYQQTPGQGLQFLFEYFSETQRNKGNFPGRFSGRQFSNSRSEMNVSTLELGDSALYLCASSPGLAYEQYFGPGTRLTVT.

The chain has TRBV7-2 and TRBJ2-7; D remains ambiguous. The V gene lost 4 bases and the J gene lost 2 bases, with 15 bases spanning the gap. CDR1 is SGHTA and CDR2 is FQGNSA in the germline V gene. This CDR3 is 15 amino acids long. The CDR3 sequence is CASSSVAMSAYEQYF. The DNA of the CDR3 is TGTGCCAGCAGCTCCGTGGCAATGTCAGCCTACGAGCAGTACTTC.

This clone has a handful of counts. The chain employs TRBV4-1 and TRBJ2-1; weak D call: TRBD1 (5 bases). The germline V gene encodes CDR1 MGHRA and CDR2 YSYEKL. The V and J ends lost 4 bases and 6 bases respectively, with 13 bases between them. The CDR3 is made up of 14 amino acids. The CDR3 DNA is TGCGCCAGCAGCCTGAGTAGGGGCAGCAATGAGCAGTTCTTC. Translation gives CASSLSRGSNEQFF.

The chain couples TRBV2 to TRBJ1-4; the D gene is possibly TRBD1 (6 bases). CDR1 is SNHLY, CDR2 FYNNEI, per germline. This CDR3 is built from 16 residues. V was trimmed by 4 bases and J by 7 bases, leaving 19 bases between them. CDR3 DNA sequence: TGTGCCAGCAGTGGGAGACAGGAGCTAGTGTCTGAAAAACTGTTTTTT. Protein product: CASSGRQELVSEKLFF.

This chain uses TRBV4-1 with TRBJ1-1; possible D gene TRBD1, 5 bases. This CDR3 region has 16 residues. Trimming took 3 bases from V and 10 from J, leaving 24 bases between them. Germline V lookup: CDR1 MGHRA, CDR2 YSYEKL. In nucleotides, the CDR3 is TGCGCCAGCAGCCATACAAACCCCCTGGCCGGCGGGGGAGCTTTCTTT. Translation gives CASSHTNPLAGGGAFF.

The J gene is TRBJ1-1, the V gene TRBV18; TRBD1 matches at 8 bases. The CDR3 is made up of 17 amino acids. V shed 4 bases and J 0 bases; nucleotides not matched to a gene: 10. Per the germline V gene, CDR1 is KGHSH and CDR2 is LQKENI. CDR3 sequence reads: CASSLVPGQAMNTEAFF. For the CDR3, the DNA is TGTGCCAGCTCACTCGTCCCGGGACAGGCCATGAACACTGAAGCTTTCTTT. The complete variable domain, with remaining parts taken from reference TRBV18 and TRBJ1-1, reads NAGVMQNPRHLVRRRGQEARLRCSPMKGHSHVYWYRQLPEEGLKFMVYLQKENIIDESGMPKERFSAEFPKEGPSILRIQQVVRGDSAAYFCASSLVPGQAMNTEAFFGQGTRLTVV.

The V gene is TRBV7-6, the J gene TRBJ2-1, with 7 bases identical to TRBD2. Germline CDR1 and CDR2: SGHVS and FNYEAQ. The CDR3 covers 18 residues. V shed 2 bases, J shed 0 bases, and the junction held 10 bases outside the gene matches. As DNA, the CDR3 is TGTGCCAGCAGCTTACTTAGCGGGTATAAAGGCTCCTACAATGAGCAGTTCTTC. Translation: CASSLLSGYKGSYNEQFF.

The gene calls are TRBV4-3 and TRBJ2-7; a weak D match, TRBD1 (5 bases). The germline V gene encodes CDR1 LGHNA and CDR2 YSLEER. CDR3 length: 16 amino acids. V lost 0 bases and J 3 bases, leaving 15 bases between the germline ends. CDR3 DNA: TGCGCCAGCAGCCAAGATTTTAGGAGACAGCGCTACGAGCAGTACTTC. Protein sequence: CASSQDFRRQRYEQYF.

This chain uses TRBV5-1 with TRBJ2-5; tentative D call: TRBD2 (6 bases). Trimming cost V 3 bases and J 5 bases, with 20 bases left between them. The germline gives CDR1 SGHRS, CDR2 YFSETQ. CDR3 size: 16 residues. As DNA, the CDR3 is TGCGCCAGCAGCTCCCGGGACTCCAGGTCGGGGGAGACCCAGTACTTC. Its protein is CASSSRDSRSGETQYF.

The chain couples TRBV14 to TRBJ2-7, with 8 bases that match TRBD1. The junction had 12 bases not matched to a gene; V was cut back by 2 bases and J by 6 bases. CDR3 length: 16 amino acids. Looked up from germline, CDR1 is SGHDN and CDR2 is FVKESK. The CDR3 region has the DNA TGTGCCAGCAGCCAAAGGGCCGGGACAGGTTTACCCGAGCAGTACTTC. It translates to CASSQRAGTGLPEQYF.

The chain combines TRBV9 with TRBJ2-3; TRBD2 matches 7 bases. This CDR3 contains 13 residues. V shed 2 bases and J 6 bases; nucleotides not matched to a gene: 3. Germline V lookup: CDR1 SGDLS, CDR2 YYNGEE. The CDR3 here is CASSVGAGDTQYF. The CDR3 region has the DNA TGTGCCAGCAGCGTCGGAGCGGGGGATACGCAGTATTTT.

This rearrangement joins TRBV5-1 to TRBJ2-3; 7 bases map to TRBD2. Germline CDR1 and CDR2: SGHRS and YFSETQ. V lost 3 bases and J lost 5; bases outside the gene matches: 3. CDR3 length: 13 residues. CDR3 protein: CASSSTGGDTQYF. CDR3 in DNA: TGCGCCAGCAGCTCCACGGGGGGAGATACGCAGTATTTT.

The rearrangement joins TRBV6-6 to TRBJ1-2; TRBD1 might be the D (6 bases). The CDR3 consists of 16 residues. Trimming shortened V by 10 bases and J by 5 bases, and 26 bases separated the two germline ends. Looked up from germline, CDR1 is MNHNY and CDR2 is SVGAGI (reference sequence). In DNA form, the CDR3 reads TGTGCCACCAAGGACAGCCCTCCGGGTCAGCGATATGGCTACACCTTC. As protein: CATKDSPPGQRYGYTF.

The chain employs TRBV5-1 and TRBJ2-4; 16 bases are a match to TRBD2. J lost 3 bases, V lost 6 bases, and 9 bases had no gene match. In germline, CDR1 is SGHRS, CDR2 YFSETQ. This CDR3 region has 18 residues. The CDR3 here is CASKPGLAGGPLKNIQYF. The CDR3 coding sequence is TGCGCCAGCAAACCGGGACTAGCGGGAGGGCCACTCAAAAACATTCAGTACTTC.